The clone carrying this T cell receptor (beta chain) was seen only once. Its target is not known. This entry comes from a study of graft-versus-host responses after intestinal transplantation. TCRdb's copy holds only in-frame clones and misses some; the assay was immunoSEQ multiplex PCR. Of around 130,000 clones in the sample, just over 90% were seen once. V was shortened by 4 bases and J by 8 bases, with 9 bases between the two germline ends. From germline, CDR1 is LNHDA and CDR2 SQIVND (reference sequence). The CDR3 has 12 amino acids. The chain has TRBV19 and TRBJ2-1; no reliable D call. This receptor was identified in a human donor who received an intestinal transplant. The sample here was unstimulated CD4+ T cells sorted from spleen or lymph node cells, taken before intestinal transplant. The CDR3 DNA sequence: TGTGCCAGTAGTACGTTTGGGTATGAGCAGTTCTTC. Translating it yields CASSTFGYEQFF.